This passage covers 26 T cell receptor beta chains from one sample sequenced in a study of liver allograft versus peripheral blood T cells (dated by TCRdb to 2020 to 2022). Describing the broader study: The study compared the T cell receptor repertoires present in transplanted livers with the repertoires present in the peripheral blood of liver transplant recipients.

Instrument on record: Illumina MiSeq. TCRdb applied fastp at Q25 and MiXCR to the public reads, then kept only in-frame beta chains. Each CDR3 protein gets just one entry, which takes the most common genes and DNA from the rows behind it. Here the sample has about 7,000 distinct CDR3 sequences; approximately 15% occur a single time. 7% to 8.5% of the sample lies in the top ten. These receptor sequences come from a human patient who had a liver transplant. Post transplant, some T cells may arise from the graft donor.

The rearrangement joins TRBV7-2 to TRBJ1-1; TRBD1 aligns across 7 bases. Trimming at V came to 4 bases and at J to 12 bases, leaving 8 bases not matched to a gene. Germline CDR1 SGHTA, CDR2 FQGNSA. CDR3 size: 12 residues. CDR3 bases: TGTGCCAGCAGCTCTTCCCGGGACAGAACTTTCTTT. This translates into CASSSSRDRTFF.

This clonotype ranks as medium-sized. The chain links TRBV19 to TRBJ1-2, with 9 bases matching TRBD1. The V and J ends lost 1 base and 4 bases, in that order; junction bases with no gene match: 4. This CDR3 spans 15 amino acids. Germline assignment: CDR1 LNHDA and CDR2 SQIVND (reference sequence). CDR3 in amino acids: CASSIAPGQGYGYTF. CDR3 bases: TGTGCCAGTAGTATAGCCCCGGGACAGGGCTATGGCTACACCTTC.

The table lists this clonotype with many counts. This sequence joins TRBV12-3 or TRBV12-4 and TRBJ1-2; TRBD1 matches 8 bases. The CDR3 is 13 amino acids. J lost 2 bases, V lost 7 bases, and 3 bases had no gene match. CDR3 loop: CASNGQGNYGYTF. The CDR3 DNA follows: TGTGCCAGCAACGGACAGGGCAACTATGGCTACACCTTC.

This clonotype has more than one count but fewer than ten. The gene calls are TRBV10-2 and TRBJ2-7, with TRBD1 as a possible D gene (5 bases). Per the germline V gene, CDR1 is WSHSY and CDR2 is SAAADI. Trimming stripped 7 bases from V and 2 bases from J, with 12 bases between. The CDR3 runs 13 residues. The CDR3 region is CASNPTETYEQYF. Here the CDR3 DNA reads TGCGCCAGCAACCCGACAGAGACCTACGAGCAGTACTTC.

This clonotype is labeled as medium-sized. The rearrangement links TRBV6-2 or TRBV6-3 to TRBJ2-7; 11 bases map to TRBD2. The J segment lost 1 base and the V segment lost 5 bases, leaving 10 bases of the junction unmatched. The CDR3 covers 17 residues. CDR1 and CDR2 (germline): MNHEY, SVGEGT. The DNA for the CDR3 is TGTGCCAGCAGTGGGACGAGACTAGCGGGGCCGTCCTACGAGCAGTACTTC. It translates to CASSGTRLAGPSYEQYF.

This clonotype came up many times. The chain joins TRBV20-1 to TRBJ1-1; D remains unclear. In germline, CDR1 is DFQATT, CDR2 SNEGSKA (reference sequence). The CDR3 runs 14 residues. With 1 base removed from V and 0 bases from J, the gap between germline ends came to 9 bases. Written as DNA, the CDR3 is TGCAGTGCTAGAGCGGGTGCGTTGAACACTGAAGCTTTCTTT. It translates to CSARAGALNTEAFF.

This sequence joins TRBV2 and TRBJ2-7; 9 nucleotides agree with TRBD1. The V gene's germline CDR1 is SNHLY and CDR2 FYNNEI. This CDR3 contains 14 residues. Losses at the gene ends were 4 bases for V and 4 bases for J; bases not matched to a gene: 5. The chain's CDR3 is CASSVGTGRYEQYF. CDR3 in DNA: TGTGCCAGCAGTGTTGGGACAGGGCGGTACGAGCAGTACTTC.

Comment on this clonotype: Just one base apart from a much larger clone, this may be a read error. This is likely a read error, given that the CDR3 carries no conserved phenylalanine or tryptophan at its end. This chain connects TRBV6-2 or TRBV6-3 to TRBJ2-7, with D possibly TRBD1 on 5 matching bases. Germline CDR1 is MNHEY and CDR2 is SVGEGT. V lost 11 bases and J lost 5, with 16 bases in between. This CDR3 has 12 residues. This chain's CDR3 is CASGRAVNEQYL. The DNA of the CDR3 is TGTGCCTCTGGCAGGGCAGTCAACGAGCAGTACTTA.

The V call is TRBV11-2, the J call TRBJ2-7; D is ambiguous. CDR3 length: 15 amino acids. Germline V gives CDR1 SGHAT, CDR2 FQNNGV. Trimming took off 1 base at V and 3 bases at J, with 13 bases between the two ends. The CDR3 spells CASSLGMYTFYEQYF. The CDR3 region has the DNA TGTGCCAGCAGCTTAGGGATGTACACCTTCTACGAGCAGTACTTC.

In its sample, this clonotype ranks as medium-sized. For the CDR3, the DNA is TGTGCCAGCAGGCGCCAAATCAACTACGAGCAGTACTTC. Translating gives CASRRQINYEQYF. The J gene is TRBJ2-7, the V gene TRBV6-6; no reliable D call. Germline CDR1 MNHNY, CDR2 SVGAGI (reference sequence). There are 13 residues in the CDR3. Trimming cost V 6 bases and J 3 bases, with 12 bases left between them.

By proportion, this clonotype is medium-sized. The chain joins TRBV6-1 to TRBJ1-5; TRBD1 might be the D (6 bases). CDR1 and CDR2 (germline): MNHNS, SASEGT. This CDR3 has 16 amino acids. Trimming left V 3 bases short and J 3 bases short, with 15 bases between. CDR3 bases: TGTGCCAGCAGTGAGAGGACAGAGTTATCCAATCAGCCCCAGCATTTT. The encoded protein is CASSERTELSNQPQHF.

In this sample, this clonotype is medium-sized (0.01 to 0.1%). The chain is built from TRBV29-1 and TRBJ1-1; a possible D gene is TRBD1 (5 bases). The CDR3 loop spans 12 amino acids. Per the germline V gene, CDR1 is SQVTM and CDR2 is ANQGSEA. V was clipped by 4 bases and J by 1 base, with 7 bases between them. This chain's CDR3 is CSVGQSNTEAFF. As DNA, the CDR3 is TGCAGCGTTGGACAGTCGAACACTGAAGCTTTCTTT.

The chain carries TRBV30 and TRBJ1-2; D is unresolved. The ends were cut back, 2 bases at V and 3 bases at J, with 10 bases in the middle. The CDR3 has 13 residues. Germline assignment: CDR1 GTSNPN and CDR2 SVGIG (reference sequence). CDR3 DNA: TGTGCCTGGAGTACTAACCGATACTATGGCTACACCTTC. Translated, it gives CAWSTNRYYGYTF.

This clonotype has at least ten counts. The chain couples TRBV30 to TRBJ2-1; TRBD2 agrees at 11 bases. Germline CDR1 GTSNPN, CDR2 SVGIG (reference sequence). Trimming at V came to 0 bases and at J to 7 bases, leaving 8 bases not matched to a gene. This CDR3 is 16 amino acids long. CDR3 residues: CAWSVGLAGGRNEQFF. The DNA of the CDR3 is TGTGCCTGGAGTGTTGGGCTAGCGGGGGGAAGGAATGAGCAGTTCTTC.

In its sample, this clonotype is medium-sized (0.01 to 0.1%). The J gene is TRBJ1-3, the V gene TRBV5-4; D gene ambiguous. V gave up 3 bases and J gave up 0 bases, with 7 bases separating them. Germline lookup yields CDR1 SGHNT and CDR2 YYREEE (reference sequence). This CDR3 spans 14 amino acids. Here the CDR3 DNA reads TGTGCCAGCAGCTCCGGGATCTCTGGAAACACCATATATTTT. Protein sequence: CASSSGISGNTIYF.

In this sample, this clonotype turned up a few times. V is TRBV20-1 and J is TRBJ2-7; 11 bases agree with TRBD2. This CDR3 is 14 amino acids long. In germline, CDR1 is DFQATT, CDR2 SNEGSKA (reference sequence). V lost 6 bases to trimming and J lost 0 bases; unmatched junction nucleotides: 4. For the CDR3, the DNA is TGCAGTGCAAGACTAGCGGGGAGCTCCTACGAGCAGTACTTC. Translated, it gives CSARLAGSSYEQYF.

This clonotype was detected many times. CDR3 bases: TGTGCTAGTGGTTTGGGAGAGGCTCGGAAACTGTTTTTT. It encodes CASGLGEARKLFF. J is TRBJ1-4 and V is TRBV12-5; no reliable D call. Germline V CDR1 and CDR2: LGHNT, FRNRAP. This CDR3 region has 13 residues. The V end lost 1 base, the J end lost 11 bases, and 11 bases lay between the germline ends.

This clonotype was observed a handful of times. The chain uses TRBV5-1 and TRBJ2-1; possible D gene TRBD1, 5 bases. V lost 3 bases, J lost 0 bases, and 10 bases lay in between. CDR1 and CDR2 (germline): SGHRS, YFSETQ. The CDR3 runs to 15 residues. The CDR3 loop is CASSSQGASYNEQFF. The CDR3 nucleotides read TGCGCCAGCAGCTCCCAAGGGGCCTCCTACAATGAGCAGTTCTTC.

By share of the sample, this clonotype is medium-sized. The chain recombines TRBV19 with TRBJ1-4; no clear D gene. Between the trimmed V and J ends, which lost 9 bases and 3 bases, there was a span of 20 bases. Per the germline V gene, CDR1 is LNHDA and CDR2 is SQIVND (reference sequence). The CDR3 is made up of 16 amino acids. CDR3: CASGPGRSLPNEKLFF. The CDR3, as DNA: TGTGCCAGCGGCCCGGGCAGGTCGCTGCCTAATGAAAAACTGTTTTTT. Variable domain in full (rest from reference TRBV19 and TRBJ1-4): DGGITQSPKYLFRKEGQNVTLSCEQNLNHDAMYWYRQDPGQGLRLIYYSQIVNDFQKGDIAEGYSVSREKKESFPLTVTSAQKNPTAFYLCASGPGRSLPNEKLFFGSGTQLSVL.

This clonotype has a handful of counts. The V and J genes are TRBV12-3 or TRBV12-4 and TRBJ1-4, with D uncertain. Between the trimmed V and J ends, which lost 5 bases and 8 bases, there was a span of 6 bases. This CDR3 is built from 11 residues. DNA of the CDR3: TGTGCCAGCAGTCGAAGGGAAAAACTGTTTTTT. This gives the protein CASSRREKLFF.

This chain uses TRBV2 with TRBJ1-5; the D is unclear. Trimming pared 1 base from V and 2 bases from J, leaving 6 bases between. The germline gives CDR1 SNHLY, CDR2 FYNNEI. This CDR3 spans 14 amino acids. The CDR3: CASSEGLGNQPQHF. The CDR3 DNA reads as TGTGCCAGCAGTGAAGGGTTAGGCAATCAGCCCCAGCATTTT.

Judged by abundance, this clonotype is medium-sized. The chain is built from TRBV7-9 and TRBJ1-1, with a possible D match to TRBD1 (5 bases). This CDR3 is built from 17 residues. Germline CDR1 SEHNR, CDR2 FQNEAQ (reference sequence). The V gene lost 1 base and the J gene lost 4 bases, with 19 bases spanning the gap. In DNA form, the CDR3 reads TGTGCCAGCAGCTTAGATGCGGGACTCTCTTGGGGCACTGAAGCTTTCTTT. This translates into CASSLDAGLSWGTEAFF.

This clonotype ranks as medium-sized. The chain couples TRBV6-2 or TRBV6-3 to TRBJ1-1; D call uncertain. Trimming pared 7 bases from V and 5 bases from J, leaving 11 bases between. The CDR3 has 12 amino acids. The V gene's germline CDR1 is MNHEY and CDR2 SVGEGT. CDR3 in DNA: TGTGCCAGCACCCGGAGGTGGACTGAAGCTTTCTTT. Encoded protein: CASTRRWTEAFF.

The rearrangement joins TRBV29-1 to TRBJ1-1, with 7 bases identical to TRBD1. Trimming took 6 bases from V and 6 from J; bases not matched to a gene: 10. The CDR3 sequence is 13 residues long. Germline assignment: CDR1 SQVTM and CDR2 ANQGSEA. In DNA, the CDR3 is TGCAGCGTCCCCGGGACAGTGGTCTCTGAAGCTTTCTTT. It specifies CSVPGTVVSEAFF.

This clonotype came up many times. CDR3 loop: CASSPLQGANEQFF. The CDR3 region has the DNA TGTGCCAGCTCACCACTACAGGGGGCTAATGAGCAGTTCTTC. The chain combines TRBV18 with TRBJ2-1, with 9 nucleotides matching TRBD1. The CDR3 extends over 14 amino acids. With 1 base clipped from V and 7 bases from J, the junction kept 2 bases outside the gene matches. Looked up from germline, CDR1 is KGHSH and CDR2 is LQKENI.

This clonotype is labeled medium-sized. This chain's CDR3 is CASSSERSGTGYQPQHF. In DNA form, the CDR3 reads TGTGCCAGCAGTTCCGAACGATCCGGGACAGGGTATCAGCCCCAGCATTTT. The rearrangement joins TRBV6-2 or TRBV6-3 to TRBJ1-5; 9 nucleotides align to TRBD1. The CDR3 extends over 17 amino acids. Germline V gene data show CDR1 as MNHEY and CDR2 as SVGEGT. The V and J ends lost 4 bases and 5 bases, in that order; junction bases with no gene match: 12.